The 15 T cell receptor beta chains listed next were all sequenced from one sample in a study of blood T cell repertoires in COVID-19. Produced via immunoSEQ multiplex PCR; TCRdb's table is partial and in-frame only. This table has about 120,000 clones, over 65% appearing once. Sequencing used peripheral blood. All receptors derive from a man aged 25 to 40 with acute or convalescent COVID-19.

The chain combines TRBV28 with TRBJ1-5, with TRBD1 identical over 7 bases. Trimming cost V 8 bases and J 8 bases; bases outside gene matches: 15. The germline CDR1 and CDR2 sequences are MDHEN and SYDVKM. The CDR3 sequence is 15 residues long. CDR3 sequence reads: CASLKGGSGGKPQHF. Written as DNA, the CDR3 is TGTGCCAGCTTAAAAGGGGGCTCCGGAGGAAAGCCCCAGCATTTT.

V gene TRBV5-6 combines with J gene TRBJ1-1; no definite D call. Between the trimmed V and J ends, which lost 4 bases and 0 bases, there was a span of 10 bases. Germline V gene sequence: CDR1 SGHDT, CDR2 YYEEEE. There are 14 residues in the CDR3. The CDR3 coding sequence is TGTGCCAGCAGCACAACTAACATGAACACTGAAGCTTTCTTT. Translation: CASSTTNMNTEAFF.

The rearrangement joins TRBV6-2 or TRBV6-3 to TRBJ2-3, with 9 nucleotides matching TRBD2. This CDR3 has 16 residues. CDR1 MNHEY and CDR2 SVGEGT come from the germline V gene. J gave up 4 bases and V 5 bases, and 10 bases lay outside the gene matches. DNA of the CDR3: TGTGCCAGCAGTCCGATGGTAGCGGGAGTGGCAGATACGCAGTATTTT. Protein sequence: CASSPMVAGVADTQYF.

The chain has TRBV5-6 and TRBJ1-2; 7 positions match TRBD1. Germline CDR1 is SGHDT and CDR2 is YYEEEE. This CDR3 region has 15 residues. J lost 5 bases, V lost 0 bases, and 7 bases had no gene match. CDR3 loop: CASSLVRGERYGYTF. As DNA, the CDR3 is TGTGCCAGCAGCTTGGTCAGGGGGGAGAGGTATGGCTACACCTTC.

This clone turned up a few times. The chain carries TRBV27 and TRBJ1-1; tentative D call: TRBD1 (5 bases). Trimming pared 6 bases from V and 7 bases from J, leaving 15 bases between. This CDR3 region has 13 residues. Germline CDR1 is MNHEY and CDR2 is SMNVEV (reference sequence). CDR3 coding DNA: TGTGCCAGCAGCATTCAGGGTGACAGTGAAGCTTTCTTT. This encodes CASSIQGDSEAFF.

This rearrangement joins TRBV21-1 to TRBJ2-7; TRBD2 was called by the table and not checked on the DNA. TRBV21-1 is given as a pseudogene. The CDR3 is made up of 14 amino acids. CDR3 nucleotide sequence: TGTGCCAGCAGACCCCGGGAGTCCCCCTACGAGCAGTACGTC. Its protein is CASRPRESPYEQYV.

This chain uses TRBV6-2 or TRBV6-3 with TRBJ2-1; TRBD2 matches at 14 bases. The CDR3 runs to 17 residues. The ends lost 3 bases at V and 6 bases at J; junction bases unmatched: 7. Germline V gene sequence: CDR1 MNHEY, CDR2 SVGEGT. The CDR3 DNA reads TGTGCCAGCAGTTATAGGCCGGGACTAGCGGGAGCCAATGAGCAGTTCTTC. It yields the protein CASSYRPGLAGANEQFF.

This chain links TRBV24-1 with TRBJ2-2; TRBD1 matches at 9 bases. Trimming took 3 bases from V and 5 from J; bases not matched to a gene: 6. The CDR3 covers 16 residues. CDR1 KGHDR and CDR2 SFDVKD come from the germline V gene. CDR3 in amino acids: CATSDTGTGRTGELFF. The CDR3 DNA reads as TGTGCCACCAGTGATACTGGGACAGGGAGAACCGGGGAGCTGTTTTTT.

J is TRBJ1-2 and V is TRBV6-5; 10 bases fit TRBD1. This CDR3 has 12 amino acids. CDR1 is MNHEY and CDR2 is SVGAGI in the germline V gene. Germline trimming cut 4 bases from V and 7 bases from J; bases unmatched to any gene: 0. The CDR3: CASSWTGGGYTF. CDR3 coding DNA: TGTGCCAGCAGTTGGACAGGGGGTGGCTACACCTTC.

The rearrangement links TRBV12-3 or TRBV12-4 to TRBJ1-5; no clear D. Trimming shortened V by 3 bases and J by 3 bases, and 6 bases separated the two germline ends. The CDR3 has 13 residues. The CDR3 region is CASSFGANQPQHF. DNA of the CDR3: TGTGCCAGCAGTTTTGGAGCCAATCAGCCCCAGCATTTT.

The chain's CDR3 is CASSQASGLSEAFF. In DNA, the CDR3 is TGCGCCAGCAGCCAAGCCTCAGGGCTATCTGAAGCTTTCTTT. V usage is TRBV4-3 and J usage is TRBJ1-1, with a possible D match to TRBD1 (5 bases). Germline V gene sequence: CDR1 LGHNA, CDR2 YSLEER. Trimming shortened V by 1 base and J by 6 bases, and 12 bases separated the two germline ends. The CDR3 is 14 amino acids.

The chain has TRBV29-1 and TRBJ1-3, with D maybe TRBD1 (5 bases). This CDR3 has 14 residues. V lost 4 bases and J 2 bases, leaving 12 bases between the germline ends. The germline V gene has CDR1 SQVTM and CDR2 ANQGSEA. The CDR3 sequence is CSVGGGAAGNTIYF. CDR3 coding DNA: TGCAGCGTTGGAGGAGGGGCGGCTGGAAACACCATATATTTT.

The V gene is TRBV19, the J gene TRBJ2-2; the match to TRBD2 covers 13 bases. In germline, CDR1 is LNHDA, CDR2 SQIVND (reference sequence). V trimming: 5 bases; J trimming: 0 bases; junction bases outside the gene matches: 3. The CDR3 extends over 17 amino acids. CDR3 DNA: TGTGCCAGTAGTCGGGGACTAGCGGGGCCGAACACCGGGGAGCTGTTTTTT. Protein product: CASSRGLAGPNTGELFF.

This chain links TRBV7-8 with TRBJ1-5, with D unclear. CDR1 SGHVS and CDR2 FQNEAQ come from the germline V gene. V shed 2 bases and J shed 0 bases, with 8 bases lying between them. This CDR3 has 15 residues. CDR3 residues: CASSLSSNSNQPQHF. The CDR3 DNA reads TGTGCCAGCAGCTTATCCAGTAATAGCAATCAGCCCCAGCATTTT.

CDR3 DNA: TGTGCCAGCACCTCGACAGGGGGTGGGCCCCAGCATTTT. Translated, it gives CASTSTGGGPQHF. The V gene is TRBV12-3 or TRBV12-4, the J gene TRBJ1-5, with TRBD1 matching over 9 bases. Trimming at V came to 7 bases and at J to 9 bases, leaving 7 bases not matched to a gene. The CDR3 extends over 13 amino acids.